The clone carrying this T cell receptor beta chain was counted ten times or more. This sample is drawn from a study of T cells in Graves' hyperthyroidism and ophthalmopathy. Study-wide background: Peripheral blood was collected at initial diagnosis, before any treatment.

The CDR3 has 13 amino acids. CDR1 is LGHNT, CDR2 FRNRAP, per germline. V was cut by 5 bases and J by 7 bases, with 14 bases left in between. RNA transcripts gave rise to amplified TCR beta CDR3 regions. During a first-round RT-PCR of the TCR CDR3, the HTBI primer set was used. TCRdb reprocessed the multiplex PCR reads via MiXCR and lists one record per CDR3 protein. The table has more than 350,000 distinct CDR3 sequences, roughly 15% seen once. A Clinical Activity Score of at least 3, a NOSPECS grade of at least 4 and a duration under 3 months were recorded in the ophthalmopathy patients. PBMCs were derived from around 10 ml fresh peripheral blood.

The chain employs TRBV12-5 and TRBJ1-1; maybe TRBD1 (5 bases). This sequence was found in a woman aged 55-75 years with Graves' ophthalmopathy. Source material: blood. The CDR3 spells CASGTLGGGEAFF. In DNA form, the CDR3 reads TGTGCTAGTGGTACCCTGGGGGGTGGTGAAGCTTTCTTT.